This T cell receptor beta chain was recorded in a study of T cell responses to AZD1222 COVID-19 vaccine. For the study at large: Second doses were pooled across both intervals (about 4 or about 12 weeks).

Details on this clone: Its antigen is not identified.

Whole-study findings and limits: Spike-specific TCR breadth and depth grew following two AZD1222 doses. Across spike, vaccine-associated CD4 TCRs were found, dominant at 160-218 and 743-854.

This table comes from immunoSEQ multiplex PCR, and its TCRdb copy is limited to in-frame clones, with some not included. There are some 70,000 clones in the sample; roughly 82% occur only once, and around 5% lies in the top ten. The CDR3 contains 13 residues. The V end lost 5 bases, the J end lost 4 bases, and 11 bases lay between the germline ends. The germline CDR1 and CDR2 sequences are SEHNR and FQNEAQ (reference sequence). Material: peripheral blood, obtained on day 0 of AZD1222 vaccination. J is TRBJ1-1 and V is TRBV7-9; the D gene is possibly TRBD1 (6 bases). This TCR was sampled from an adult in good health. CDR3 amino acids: CASSQDRFTEAFF. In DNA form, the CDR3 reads TGTGCCAGCAGCCAAGACAGGTTCACTGAAGCTTTCTTT.